This is a list of T cell receptor beta chains from one sample in a study of neurological immune-mediated disorders. TCRdb independently ran MiXCR on the 5' RACE reads; one entry per CDR3 protein. Of about 29,000 distinct CDR3 sequences in the sample, around an eighth were seen once. The sequencing input was PBMCs. Receptor source: a woman aged 60-75 years in good health. Each CDR3 is given with its conserved first and last residue. The order of the fields is J gene, V gene, clone size, D gene, CDR3 protein, CDR3 DNA. A D gene is named only where the DNA matches it firmly. Size tells how often a clone was seen, or its class if it is expanded.

J: TRBJ2-3
V: TRBV6-5
size: many
D: TRBD2
CDR3: CASSGTSGGTQYF
DNA: TGTGCCAGCAGCGGGACTAGCGGGGGGACGCAGTATTTT

J: TRBJ1-5
V: TRBV20-1
size: many
D: TRBD1
CDR3: CSARAGETGGQPQHF
DNA: TGCAGTGCTAGAGCGGGCGAGACAGGGGGACAGCCCCAGCATTTT

J: TRBJ2-7
V: TRBV7-6
size: many
D: NA
CDR3: CASSRQASYYEQYF
DNA: TGTGCCAGCAGCCGACAGGCCTCCTACTACGAGCAGTACTTC

J: TRBJ2-1
V: TRBV20-1
size: many
D: TRBD1
CDR3: CSARDHQGADEQFF
DNA: TGCAGTGCTAGAGATCACCAGGGGGCAGATGAGCAGTTCTTC

J: TRBJ2-2
V: TRBV7-2
size: many
D: NA
CDR3: CASSRSFSANTGELFF
DNA: TGTGCCAGCAGCCGAAGTTTTTCCGCGAACACCGGGGAGCTGTTTTTT

J: TRBJ1-1
V: TRBV5-1
size: many
D: NA
CDR3: CASSLGQQNTEAFF
DNA: TGCGCCAGCAGCTTGGGACAGCAGAACACTGAAGCTTTCTTT

J: TRBJ1-1
V: TRBV7-3
size: many
D: NA
CDR3: CASSLNRQGNTEAFF
DNA: TGTGCCAGCAGCTTAAACCGGCAGGGGAACACTGAAGCTTTCTTT

J: TRBJ1-2
V: TRBV4-3
size: many
D: NA
CDR3: CASSHNGDNPYGYTF
DNA: TGCGCCAGCAGCCACAACGGCGACAACCCCTATGGCTACACCTTC

J: TRBJ1-2
V: TRBV12-2
size: few
D: NA
CDR3: CASRHRYGYTF
DNA: TGTGCAAGTCGCCACCGCTATGGCTACACCTTC

J: TRBJ1-2
V: TRBV5-1
size: many
D: NA
CDR3: CASSLVSYGSYGYTF
DNA: TGCGCCAGCAGCTTGGTTTCCTACGGATCCTATGGCTACACCTTC